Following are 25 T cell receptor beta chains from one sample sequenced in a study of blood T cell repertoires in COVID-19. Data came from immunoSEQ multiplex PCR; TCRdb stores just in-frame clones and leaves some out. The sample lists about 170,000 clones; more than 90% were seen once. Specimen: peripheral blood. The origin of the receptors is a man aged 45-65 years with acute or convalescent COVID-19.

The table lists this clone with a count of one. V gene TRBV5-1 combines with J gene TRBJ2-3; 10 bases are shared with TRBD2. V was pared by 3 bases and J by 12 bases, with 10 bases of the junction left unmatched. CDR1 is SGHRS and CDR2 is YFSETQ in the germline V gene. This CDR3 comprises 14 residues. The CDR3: CASSSGTSVVSQYF. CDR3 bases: TGCGCCAGCAGCTCGGGGACTAGCGTCGTCTCACAGTATTTT.

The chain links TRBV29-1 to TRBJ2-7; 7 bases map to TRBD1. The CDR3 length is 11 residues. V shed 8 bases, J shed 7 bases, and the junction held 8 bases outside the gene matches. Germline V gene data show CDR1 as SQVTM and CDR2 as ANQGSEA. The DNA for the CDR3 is TGCAGCATCAGGGGGTCGAGAGAGCAGTACTTC. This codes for CSIRGSREQYF.

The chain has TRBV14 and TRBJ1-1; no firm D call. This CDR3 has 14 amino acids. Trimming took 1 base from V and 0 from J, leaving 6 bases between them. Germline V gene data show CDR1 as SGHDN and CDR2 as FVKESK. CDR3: CASSQGHLNTEAFF. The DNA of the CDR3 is TGTGCCAGCAGCCAAGGACATCTGAACACTGAAGCTTTCTTT.

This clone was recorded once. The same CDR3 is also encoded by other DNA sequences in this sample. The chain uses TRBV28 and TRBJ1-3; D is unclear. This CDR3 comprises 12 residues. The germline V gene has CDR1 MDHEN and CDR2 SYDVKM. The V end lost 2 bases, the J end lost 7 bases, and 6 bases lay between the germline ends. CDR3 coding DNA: TGTGCCAGCAGTTTAAGAGGGAACACCATATATTTT. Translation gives CASSLRGNTIYF.

The CDR3 DNA is TGTGCCATCAGTGAGTCGAAAGGTCAGGGGGCCGGTGGCTACACCTTC. Translated, it gives CAISESKGQGAGGYTF. The chain employs TRBV10-3 and TRBJ1-2, with 8 nucleotides matching TRBD1. The CDR3 extends over 16 amino acids. Germline CDR1 is ENHRY and CDR2 is SYGVKD. V gave up 0 bases and J gave up 7 bases; unmatched junction bases: 10.

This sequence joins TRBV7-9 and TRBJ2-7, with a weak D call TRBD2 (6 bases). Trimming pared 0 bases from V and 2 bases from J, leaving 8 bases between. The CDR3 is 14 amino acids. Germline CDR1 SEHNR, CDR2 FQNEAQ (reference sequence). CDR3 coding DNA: TGTGCCAGCAGCTTAGCGGGAGGAACCTACGAGCAGTACTTC. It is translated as CASSLAGGTYEQYF. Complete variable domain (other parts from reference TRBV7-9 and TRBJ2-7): DTGVSQNPRHKITKRGQNVTFRCDPISEHNRLYWYRQTLGQGPEFLTYFQNEAQLEKSRLLSDRFSAERPKGSFSTLEIQRTEQGDSAMYLCASSLAGGTYEQYFGPGTRLTVT.

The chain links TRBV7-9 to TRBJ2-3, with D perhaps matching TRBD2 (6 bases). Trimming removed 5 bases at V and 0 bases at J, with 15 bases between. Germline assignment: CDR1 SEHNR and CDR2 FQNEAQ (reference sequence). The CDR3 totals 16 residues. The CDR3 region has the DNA TGTGCCAGCAGCCGACTAGTTTTACATAGCACAGATACGCAGTATTTT. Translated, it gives CASSRLVLHSTDTQYF.

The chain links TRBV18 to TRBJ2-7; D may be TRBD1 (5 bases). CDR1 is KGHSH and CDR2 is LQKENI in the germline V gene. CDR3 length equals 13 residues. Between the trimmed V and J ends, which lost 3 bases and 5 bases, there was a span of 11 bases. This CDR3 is CASSPGQKDEQYF. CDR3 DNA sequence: TGTGCCAGCTCACCTGGACAAAAAGACGAGCAGTACTTC.

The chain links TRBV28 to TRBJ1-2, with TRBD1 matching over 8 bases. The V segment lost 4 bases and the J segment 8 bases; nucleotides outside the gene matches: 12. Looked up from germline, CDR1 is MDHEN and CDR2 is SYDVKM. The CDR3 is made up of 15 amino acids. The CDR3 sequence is CASSYTRQGRGGYTF. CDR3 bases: TGTGCCAGCAGTTATACCCGACAGGGGAGGGGCGGCTACACCTTC.

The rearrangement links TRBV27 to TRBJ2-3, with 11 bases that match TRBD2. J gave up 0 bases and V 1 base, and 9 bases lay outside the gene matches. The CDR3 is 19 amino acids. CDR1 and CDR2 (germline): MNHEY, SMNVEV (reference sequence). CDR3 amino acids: CASSLLVLAGGPSTDTQYF. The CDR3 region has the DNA TGTGCCAGCAGTTTATTGGTGCTAGCGGGAGGCCCTAGCACAGATACGCAGTATTTT.

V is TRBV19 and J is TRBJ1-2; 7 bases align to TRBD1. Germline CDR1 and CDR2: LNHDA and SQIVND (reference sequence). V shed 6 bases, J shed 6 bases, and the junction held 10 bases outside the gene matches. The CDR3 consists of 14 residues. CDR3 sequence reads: CASSPDRPTDGYTF. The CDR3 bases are TGTGCCAGTAGCCCGGACAGGCCCACCGATGGCTACACCTTC.

The CDR3 coding sequence is TGTGCCAGCGGAACCAGGGTGTACCAAGAGACCCAGTACTTC. Its protein is CASGTRVYQETQYF. The chain uses TRBV2 and TRBJ2-5, with D possibly matching TRBD1 (5 bases). Deletions cut 8 bases from V and 0 bases from J, with 13 bases between. Germline assignment: CDR1 SNHLY and CDR2 FYNNEI. The CDR3 contains 14 residues.

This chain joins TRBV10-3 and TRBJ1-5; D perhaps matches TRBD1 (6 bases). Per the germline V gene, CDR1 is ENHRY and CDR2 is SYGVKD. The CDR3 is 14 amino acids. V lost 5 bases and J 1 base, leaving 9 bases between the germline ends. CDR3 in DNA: TGTGCCATCAGTCCGGGACAAAGCAATCAGCCCCAGCATTTT. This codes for CAISPGQSNQPQHF.

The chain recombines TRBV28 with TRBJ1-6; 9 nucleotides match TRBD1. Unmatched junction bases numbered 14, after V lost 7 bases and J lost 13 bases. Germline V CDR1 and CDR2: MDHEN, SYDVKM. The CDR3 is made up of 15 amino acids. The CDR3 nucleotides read TGTGCCAGCACCCTAGAGGGGACAGGGTTTACTCCCCTCCACTTT. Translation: CASTLEGTGFTPLHF.

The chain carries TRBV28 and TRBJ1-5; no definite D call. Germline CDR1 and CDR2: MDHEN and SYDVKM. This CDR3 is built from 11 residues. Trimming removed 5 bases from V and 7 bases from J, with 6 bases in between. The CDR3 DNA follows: TGTGCCAGCAGTCCAGGACAGCCCCAGCATTTT. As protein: CASSPGQPQHF.

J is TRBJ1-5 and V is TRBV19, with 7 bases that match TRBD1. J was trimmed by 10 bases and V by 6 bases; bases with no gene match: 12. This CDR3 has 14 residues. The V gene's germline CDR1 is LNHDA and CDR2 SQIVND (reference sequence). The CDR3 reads CASRGSRDSKPQHF. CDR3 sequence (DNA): TGTGCCAGTAGGGGGAGCCGGGACAGTAAACCCCAGCATTTT.

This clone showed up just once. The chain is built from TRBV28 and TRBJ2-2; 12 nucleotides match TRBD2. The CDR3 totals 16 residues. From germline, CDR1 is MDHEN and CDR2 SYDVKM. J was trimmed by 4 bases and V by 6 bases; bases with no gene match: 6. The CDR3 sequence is CASRKLAGGSTGELFF. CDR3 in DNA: TGTGCCAGCAGAAAACTAGCGGGAGGTAGCACCGGGGAGCTGTTTTTT.

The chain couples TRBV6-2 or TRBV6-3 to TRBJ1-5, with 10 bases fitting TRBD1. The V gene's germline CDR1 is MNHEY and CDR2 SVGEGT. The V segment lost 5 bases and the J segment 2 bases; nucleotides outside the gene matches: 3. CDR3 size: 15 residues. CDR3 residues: CASSAGTGGNQPQHF. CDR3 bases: TGTGCCAGCAGTGCCGGGACAGGGGGCAATCAGCCCCAGCATTTT.

CDR3 loop: CASSLNQGNNSPLHF. CDR3 in DNA: TGCGCCAGCAGCTTGAATCAGGGGAATAATTCACCCCTCCACTTT. The gene calls are TRBV5-1 and TRBJ1-6; TRBD1 might be the D (6 bases). Between the trimmed V and J ends, which lost 1 base and 5 bases, there was a span of 10 bases. Germline CDR1 and CDR2: SGHRS and YFSETQ. The CDR3 is 15 residues long.

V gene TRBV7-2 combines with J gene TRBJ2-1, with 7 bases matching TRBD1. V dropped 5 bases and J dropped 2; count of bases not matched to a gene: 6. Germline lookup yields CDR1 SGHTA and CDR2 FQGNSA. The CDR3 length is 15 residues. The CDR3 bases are TGTGCCAGCAGCCTACAGGGGATCCCCTACAATGAGCAGTTCTTC. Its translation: CASSLQGIPYNEQFF. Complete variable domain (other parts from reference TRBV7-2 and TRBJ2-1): GAGVSQSPSNKVTEKGKDVELRCDPISGHTALYWYRQSLGQGLEFLIYFQGNSAPDKSGLPSDRFSAERTGGSVSTLTIQRTQQEDSAVYLCASSLQGIPYNEQFFGPGTRLTVL.

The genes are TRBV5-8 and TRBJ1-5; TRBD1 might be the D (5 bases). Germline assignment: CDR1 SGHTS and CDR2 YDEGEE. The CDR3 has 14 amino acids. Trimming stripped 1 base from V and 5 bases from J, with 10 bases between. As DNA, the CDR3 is TGTGCCAGCAGCTTGTTAGGGGACTATCAGCCCCAGCATTTT. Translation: CASSLLGDYQPQHF.

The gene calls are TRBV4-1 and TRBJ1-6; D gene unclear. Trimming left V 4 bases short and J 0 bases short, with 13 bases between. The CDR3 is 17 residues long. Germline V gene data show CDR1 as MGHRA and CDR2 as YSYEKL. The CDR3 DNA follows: TGCGCCAGCAGCCCAGAACTACTGAGCTCCTATAATTCACCCCTCCACTTT. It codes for CASSPELLSSYNSPLHF.

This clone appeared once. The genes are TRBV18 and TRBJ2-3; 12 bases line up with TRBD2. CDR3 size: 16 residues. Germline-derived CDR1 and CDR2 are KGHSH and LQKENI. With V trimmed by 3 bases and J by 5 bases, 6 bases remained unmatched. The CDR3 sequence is CASSPLAGGFLDTQYF. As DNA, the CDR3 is TGTGCCAGCTCACCGCTAGCGGGAGGGTTCCTAGATACGCAGTATTTT.

CDR3 sequence reads: CASSSPGQARGELFF. Here the CDR3 DNA reads TGTGCCAGCAGTTCACCGGGACAGGCCCGCGGGGAGCTGTTTTTT. The rearrangement uses TRBV28 and TRBJ2-2, with TRBD1 matching over 8 bases. Germline CDR1 is MDHEN and CDR2 is SYDVKM. The CDR3 covers 15 residues. The V gene end was trimmed by 4 bases and the J gene end by 7 bases; junction bases not matched to a gene: 8.

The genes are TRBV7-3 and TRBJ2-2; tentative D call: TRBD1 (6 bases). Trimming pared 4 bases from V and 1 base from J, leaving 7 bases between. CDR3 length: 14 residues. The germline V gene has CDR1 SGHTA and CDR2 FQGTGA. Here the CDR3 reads CASSWDKNTGELFF. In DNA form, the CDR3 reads TGTGCCAGCAGCTGGGACAAGAACACCGGGGAGCTGTTTTTT.